Below, 9 T cell receptor beta chains from the same sample are listed, as sequenced in a study of shared clonotypes between healthy human individuals. Assay used: immunoSEQ multiplex PCR; TCRdb lists only in-frame clones, some missing. This sample carries about 600,000 clones, roughly 97% of them seen once, and the ten largest clones take about 0.06%. Sequenced material: naive CD4+ T cells sorted from blood. The subset was: CD45RA+ positively selected. The receptors originated from a woman in her twenties or thirties in good health.

The V and J genes are TRBV4-1 and TRBJ2-3, with D possibly being TRBD1 or TRBD2 (5 bases each). The CDR3 has 18 amino acids. Between the trimmed V and J ends, which lost 3 bases and 5 bases, there was a span of 24 bases. Germline V gene sequence: CDR1 MGHRA, CDR2 YSYEKL. CDR3 in amino acids: CASSHHPGLLPAVDTQYF. CDR3 coding DNA: TGCGCCAGCAGCCACCACCCGGGGCTTCTACCGGCCGTAGATACGCAGTATTTT.

The genes are TRBV5-4 and TRBJ1-1, with 8 bases fitting TRBD1. J lost 5 bases, V lost 5 bases, and 11 bases had no gene match. This CDR3 spans 15 amino acids. CDR1 is SGHNT, CDR2 YYREEE, per germline (reference sequence). CDR3 in amino acids: CASSFGTGLGTEAFF. CDR3 DNA: TGTGCCAGCAGTTTCGGGACAGGTTTGGGTACTGAAGCTTTCTTT.

The rearrangement joins TRBV28 to TRBJ2-6, with D perhaps being TRBD1 or TRBD2 (5 bases each). CDR1 MDHEN and CDR2 SYDVKM come from the germline V gene. The CDR3 length is 20 residues. Trimming removed 4 bases at V and 3 bases at J, with 25 bases between. In DNA form, the CDR3 reads TGTGCCAGCAGTTCCCCCCGAGACAGAGGGCCTCGAGGTGGGGCCAACGTCCTGACTTTC. Protein: CASSSPRDRGPRGGANVLTF.

On this clone: The sample has other DNA sequences that encode this CDR3 too. The chain uses TRBV28 and TRBJ2-5; 9 nucleotides align to TRBD2. The J call is doubtful: the DNA matches TRBJ2-7 better. This CDR3 is 14 amino acids long. Germline CDR1 reads MDHEN; CDR2 reads SYDVKM. The CDR3, as DNA: TGTGCCAGCAGTTCCGGTAGCGGGAGCTACGAGCAGTACTTC. The encoded protein is CASSSGSGSYEQYF.

V is TRBV7-9 and J is TRBJ1-1, with D possibly being TRBD1 (5 bases). Germline assignment: CDR1 SEHNR and CDR2 FQNEAQ (reference sequence). V was cut by 6 bases and J by 3 bases, with 17 bases left in between. The CDR3 extends over 15 amino acids. The CDR3 region is CASRTHFEGHTEAFF. In DNA form, the CDR3 reads TGTGCCAGCAGGACCCATTTTGAGGGACACACTGAAGCTTTCTTT.

On this clone: The same CDR3 arises from other DNA sequences in this sample as well. The chain uses TRBV19 and TRBJ2-1, with 9 bases fitting TRBD1. Germline V gene data show CDR1 as LNHDA and CDR2 as SQIVND (reference sequence). J was trimmed by 1 base and V by 5 bases; bases with no gene match: 3. The CDR3 extends over 15 amino acids. The CDR3 region is CASSLTGGSYNEQFF. CDR3 DNA sequence: TGTGCCAGTAGTCTGACAGGGGGTTCCTACAATGAGCAGTTCTTC.

Details on this clone: Distinct nucleotide sequences in the sample also encode this CDR3. V is TRBV6-1 and J is TRBJ2-6; D ambiguous. CDR1 and CDR2 from the germline V gene are MNHNS and SASEGT. The CDR3 loop spans 14 amino acids. Trimming stripped 6 bases from V and 0 bases from J, with 6 bases between. The CDR3 spells CASRVSSGANVLTF. CDR3 sequence (DNA): TGTGCCAGCAGGGTCAGCTCTGGGGCCAACGTCCTGACTTTC.

The chain has TRBV28 and TRBJ2-3, with TRBD1 as a possible D gene (5 bases). V was clipped by 2 bases and J by 1 base, with 7 bases between them. The CDR3 consists of 14 residues. Germline CDR1 MDHEN, CDR2 SYDVKM. In DNA form, the CDR3 reads TGTGCCAGCAGTTTAAGGGGTGGCACAGATACGCAGTATTTT. Protein product: CASSLRGGTDTQYF.

This chain joins TRBV7-9 and TRBJ2-5, with TRBD2 matching 10 bases. The trim removed 5 bases at V and 5 bases at J, leaving 14 bases unmatched. Germline V lookup: CDR1 SEHNR, CDR2 FQNEAQ (reference sequence). This CDR3 comprises 17 residues. CDR3 nucleotide sequence: TGTGCCAGCAGCCAACGAGCGGGAGGGCCCTCGCGGGAGACCCAGTACTTC. Protein product: CASSQRAGGPSRETQYF.